Below, 26 T cell receptor beta chains from the same sample are listed, as sequenced in a study of T cells in Graves' hyperthyroidism and ophthalmopathy. Amplified regions were TCR beta CDR3 sequences from RNA transcripts. When the TCR CDR3 underwent first-round RT-PCR, the HTBI primer set was used. One entry per CDR3 protein, called by TCRdb with MiXCR from the multiplex PCR reads. Seen here are around 800,000 distinct CDR3 sequences, about 38% observed once, and the top ten hold more than 7%. Sequenced sample: blood. The receptors were sampled from a man younger than 35 with Graves' hyperthyroidism.

The chain couples TRBV24-1 to TRBJ1-5, with 9 bases fitting TRBD1. V dropped 9 bases and J dropped 8; count of bases not matched to a gene: 10. The CDR3 spans 14 residues. The germline CDR1 and CDR2 sequences are KGHDR and SFDVKD. CDR3 bases: TGTGCCACCTCGATGGGACAGGGAAGAGAGCCCCAGCATTTT. Protein: CATSMGQGREPQHF.

The chain recombines TRBV6-5 with TRBJ1-1, with D possibly being TRBD1 (6 bases). Germline V gene data show CDR1 as MNHEY and CDR2 as SVGAGI. CDR3 size: 15 residues. V was shortened by 6 bases and J by 0 bases, with 14 bases between the two germline ends. The chain's CDR3 is CASRPGGAMNTEAFF. CDR3 nucleotides: TGTGCCAGCAGGCCCGGGGGGGCAATGAACACTGAAGCTTTCTTT.

The chain is built from TRBV10-3 and TRBJ1-2, with D perhaps matching TRBD1 (6 bases). The germline V gene has CDR1 ENHRY and CDR2 SYGVKD. The CDR3 covers 12 residues. The V gene lost 7 bases and the J gene lost 4 bases, with 10 bases spanning the gap. CDR3 residues: CAIKTGTYGYTF. The CDR3 DNA sequence: TGTGCCATCAAGACAGGAACCTATGGCTACACCTTC.

This clonotype has more than one count but fewer than ten. The rearrangement links TRBV12-3 or TRBV12-4 to TRBJ2-7; D call uncertain. V was shortened by 5 bases and J by 6 bases, with 11 bases between the two germline ends. There are 12 residues in the CDR3. The CDR3 reads CASSPRLLEQYF. In DNA form, the CDR3 reads TGTGCCAGCAGTCCCCGGCTTCTCGAGCAGTACTTC.

This clonotype showed up just a few times. The chain uses TRBV4-1 and TRBJ1-1; no firm D call. Germline-derived CDR1 and CDR2 are MGHRA and YSYEKL. V was shortened by 4 bases and J by 3 bases, with 9 bases between the two germline ends. The CDR3 runs 13 residues. This CDR3 is CASSLRPDTEAFF. The CDR3 DNA sequence: TGCGCCAGCAGCCTCCGACCGGACACTGAAGCTTTCTTT.

This clonotype showed up just a few times. The chain carries TRBV7-8 and TRBJ2-7, with 11 bases identical to TRBD2. There are 15 residues in the CDR3. Germline-derived CDR1 and CDR2 are SGHVS and FQNEAQ. V was pared by 1 base and J by 3 bases, with 2 bases of the junction left unmatched. The CDR3 loop reads CASSLVLAGGYEQYF. CDR3 coding DNA: TGTGCCAGCAGCTTAGTTCTAGCGGGGGGCTACGAGCAGTACTTC.

V and J are TRBV20-1 and TRBJ2-7, with 8 bases lining up with TRBD1. Trimming took 4 bases from V and 3 from J; bases not matched to a gene: 2. The CDR3 is made up of 12 amino acids. The germline CDR1 and CDR2 sequences are DFQATT and SNEGSKA (reference sequence). The CDR3 loop reads CSANRGFYEQYF. In nucleotides, the CDR3 is TGCAGTGCTAACAGGGGGTTCTACGAGCAGTACTTC.

This chain uses TRBV20-1 with TRBJ2-7; 12 bases fit TRBD2. Trimming removed 6 bases from V and 7 bases from J; junction bases left unmatched: 10. Germline V CDR1 and CDR2: DFQATT, SNEGSKA (reference sequence). The CDR3 is 14 amino acids. The CDR3 loop is CSAVTSGRINEQYF. CDR3 DNA: TGCAGTGCGGTAACTAGCGGGAGGATAAATGAGCAGTACTTC.

The chain has TRBV29-1 and TRBJ2-7; no reliable D call. V was cut by 8 bases and J by 5 bases, with 22 bases left in between. The CDR3 totals 14 residues. The V gene's germline CDR1 is SQVTM and CDR2 ANQGSEA. The CDR3 nucleotides read TGCAGCTTGGTGAGGTTAACCACCCCCCACGAGCAGTACTTC. Its translation: CSLVRLTTPHEQYF.

This chain connects TRBV6-6 to TRBJ2-2; no clear D gene. The V end lost 0 bases, the J end lost 5 bases, and 7 bases lay between the germline ends. The length of the CDR3 is 14 residues. Per the germline V gene, CDR1 is MNHNY and CDR2 is SVGAGI (reference sequence). The CDR3, as DNA: TGTGCCAGCAGTTACTCATACCAAACCGGGGAGCTGTTTTTT. Protein sequence: CASSYSYQTGELFF.

The chain employs TRBV20-1 and TRBJ1-1; 8 nucleotides align to TRBD1. Trimming removed 6 bases from V and 2 bases from J; junction bases left unmatched: 11. The CDR3 totals 15 residues. The V gene's germline CDR1 is DFQATT and CDR2 SNEGSKA (reference sequence). CDR3 residues: CSARTGRLGNTEAFF. CDR3 nucleotide sequence: TGCAGTGCCCGGACAGGGCGCCTTGGTAACACTGAAGCTTTCTTT.

This clonotype was counted between two and nine times. The V and J genes are TRBV9 and TRBJ1-2; D is undetermined. The CDR3 sequence is 15 residues long. The germline CDR1 and CDR2 sequences are SGDLS and YYNGEE. V was shortened by 0 bases and J by 2 bases, with 11 bases between the two germline ends. CDR3 region: CASSVEGNWNYGYTF. The CDR3, as DNA: TGTGCCAGCAGCGTAGAGGGTAACTGGAACTATGGCTACACCTTC.

This rearrangement joins TRBV10-3 to TRBJ1-4, with TRBD1 identical over 7 bases. The V segment lost 6 bases and the J segment 11 bases; nucleotides outside the gene matches: 0. Germline CDR1 is ENHRY and CDR2 is SYGVKD. This CDR3 comprises 10 residues. This CDR3 reads CAIRTGKLFF. The CDR3 DNA reads as TGTGCCATCAGGACAGGGAAACTGTTTTTT.

This clonotype was counted between two and nine times. The chain carries TRBV12-3 or TRBV12-4 and TRBJ1-5, with unresolved D. The V and J ends lost 1 base and 1 base respectively, with 8 bases between them. There are 15 residues in the CDR3. The CDR3 region has the DNA TGTGCCAGCAGTTTAGGGACGATGAGCAATCAGCCCCAGCATTTT. Protein: CASSLGTMSNQPQHF.

This clonotype was observed a few times. The chain joins TRBV12-3 or TRBV12-4 to TRBJ2-5; maybe TRBD1 (6 bases). Trimming shortened V by 5 bases and J by 4 bases, and 14 bases separated the two germline ends. This CDR3 has 14 residues. CDR3 nucleotides: TGTGCCAGCAGTCTACAGGGTGGTTCAGAGACCCAGTACTTC. The encoded protein is CASSLQGGSETQYF.

V gene TRBV20-1 combines with J gene TRBJ2-7, with 8 positions matching TRBD2. The CDR3 totals 13 residues. Germline V gene lookup returns CDR1 DFQATT and CDR2 SNEGSKA (reference sequence). Trimming at V came to 5 bases and at J to 0 bases, leaving 3 bases not matched to a gene. CDR3 residues: CSAPGGSSYEQYF. The CDR3 nucleotides read TGCAGTGCTCCGGGGGGGAGCTCCTACGAGCAGTACTTC.

This clonotype was seen a handful of times. The V and J genes are TRBV20-1 and TRBJ2-7; a weak D match, TRBD2 (5 bases). This CDR3 spans 13 amino acids. V shed 7 bases and J shed 0 bases, with 13 bases lying between them. Germline V CDR1 and CDR2: DFQATT, SNEGSKA (reference sequence). This CDR3 reads CSGEGDTSYEQYF. In nucleotides, the CDR3 is TGCAGTGGCGAGGGAGACACCTCCTACGAGCAGTACTTC.

This clonotype has only a few counts. V gene TRBV2 combines with J gene TRBJ2-2; 7 bases are a match to TRBD1. CDR1 is SNHLY, CDR2 FYNNEI, per germline. This CDR3 contains 18 residues. With V trimmed by 5 bases and J by 4 bases, 16 bases remained unmatched. The CDR3, as DNA: TGTGCCAGCAGTCTACAGGGGCCCCTGACCTCGAGCACCGGGGAGCTGTTTTTT. This sequence encodes CASSLQGPLTSSTGELFF.

The chain carries TRBV5-5 and TRBJ2-5; 7 bases are a match to TRBD1. This CDR3 has 16 residues. The V gene's germline CDR1 is SGHKS and CDR2 YYEKEE (reference sequence). J was trimmed by 4 bases and V by 4 bases; bases with no gene match: 13. CDR3 amino acids: CASSAGRQGVIETQYF. CDR3 nucleotides: TGTGCCAGCAGCGCCGGTCGTCAGGGGGTCATAGAGACCCAGTACTTC. The full variable domain, completed using reference TRBV5-5 and TRBJ2-5, is DAGVTQSPTHLIKTRGQQVTLRCSPISGHKSVSWYQQVLGQGPQFIFQYYEKEERGRGNFPDRFSARQFPNYSSELNVNALLLGDSALYLCASSAGRQGVIETQYFGPGTRLLVL.

This clonotype came up many times. CDR3 amino acids: CASSGAGDNQPQHF. The CDR3 region has the DNA TGTGCCAGCAGTGGGGCAGGGGACAATCAGCCCCAGCATTTT. The V call is TRBV2, the J call TRBJ1-5; the D gene is possibly TRBD1 (6 bases). With 4 bases removed from V and 3 bases from J, the gap between germline ends came to 10 bases. CDR3 length: 14 amino acids. Germline values: CDR1 SNHLY, CDR2 FYNNEI.

This chain links TRBV2 with TRBJ1-1; 7 positions agree with TRBD1. The CDR3 is 15 residues long. Germline assignment: CDR1 SNHLY and CDR2 FYNNEI. After removal of 9 bases from V and 1 base from J, the junction contained 11 bases not matched to a gene. The CDR3 coding sequence is TGTGCCAGATCAACGTTAGACAGGGCGAACACTGAAGCTTTCTTT. Protein: CARSTLDRANTEAFF.

This clonotype was seen repeatedly, ten times or more. The chain combines TRBV24-1 with TRBJ2-7, with a tentative D call TRBD2 (6 bases). This CDR3 is 11 amino acids long. Germline V CDR1 and CDR2: KGHDR, SFDVKD. V was shortened by 7 bases and J by 5 bases, with 8 bases between the two germline ends. Here the CDR3 reads CATREGNEQYF. DNA for the CDR3: TGTGCCACCAGGGAGGGGAACGAGCAGTACTTC.

This clonotype has a handful of counts. The rearrangement uses TRBV12-3 or TRBV12-4 and TRBJ1-2; D unclear. Trimming cost V 3 bases and J 4 bases, with 12 bases left between them. The CDR3 consists of 14 residues. CDR3 in amino acids: CASSFGGLGYGYTF. CDR3 DNA: TGTGCCAGCAGTTTTGGCGGCCTGGGCTATGGCTACACCTTC.

CDR3 protein: CAINFTGALQPQHF. DNA for the CDR3: TGTGCCATCAATTTTACAGGGGCACTTCAGCCCCAGCATTTT. The genes are TRBV10-3 and TRBJ1-5; 7 bases match TRBD1. Germline loops: CDR1 ENHRY, CDR2 SYGVKD. Trimming removed 7 bases from V and 6 bases from J; junction bases left unmatched: 9. There are 14 residues in the CDR3.

This clonotype was recorded many times. The chain couples TRBV10-2 to TRBJ2-5; weak D call: TRBD1 (5 bases). Germline V lookup: CDR1 WSHSY, CDR2 SAAADI. With 6 bases removed from V and 5 bases from J, the gap between germline ends came to 10 bases. The length of the CDR3 is 12 residues. The CDR3, as DNA: TGCGCCAGCAGCGACAGTAAGGAGACCCAGTACTTC. As protein: CASSDSKETQYF.

The chain links TRBV6-6 to TRBJ2-7; 7 positions agree with TRBD2. V was clipped by 1 base and J by 2 bases; unmatched bases: 8. This CDR3 spans 16 amino acids. Germline V CDR1 and CDR2: MNHNY, SVGAGI (reference sequence). CDR3 DNA: TGTGCCAGCAGTTACTTGGGGGGGGAGTTGACCTACGAGCAGTACTTC. Its protein is CASSYLGGELTYEQYF.